This T cell receptor beta chain stems from a study of metastatic and nonmetastatic thyroid tumors (dated by TCRdb to 2019 to 2021). With respect to the entire study: Repertoires were compared across peripheral blood and tumor or nodule tissue samples from malignant and benign thyroid patients.

Concerning this clone itself: What this receptor recognizes is not known. A much larger clone lies a single base off, so this may be a read error.

Before undergoing thyroid surgery, none of the patients had been given any kind of treatment. Using T-cell receptor beta sequencing, the study looked back at clinical samples from patients collected from the early 2010s to the late 2010s. CDR1 and CDR2 (SGDLS, YYNGEE) derive from the germline V gene. Here V drops 6 bases and J drops 5 bases, and the junction holds 11 bases not matched to any gene. The CDR3, cysteine through phenylalanine, is 16 amino acids long. The retained sequence is limited to the CDR3, 48 bases, with the frame set at the first base. Libraries were constructed by PCR. The reads were generated on an Illumina HiSeq 4000. High-throughput sequencing was used to profile the TCR beta-chain CDR3 region of every patient. Regarding the original processing steps: The researchers built a classifier to tell apart papillary thyroid cancer patients with distant metastasis, based on CDR3 differences among clinicopathological groups. To measure repertoire diversity the researchers used the Shannon index, while the Morisita-Horn index served to gauge how similar the tumor and blood repertoires were. TCRdb cleaned the public reads at Q25 with fastp, built clones with MiXCR and kept in-frame beta chains. The V and J calls here are based on TCRdb, not the publication. This sample lists about 93,000 clones; about 12% were detected once. The biggest ten clones account for 11% of the sample.

Beyond this particular receptor, the publication reports: In both blood and tumor samples, TCR beta diversity was reported to be significantly higher in malignant tumors than in benign nodules.

The receptor's source is a female donor with papillary thyroid cancer or a benign thyroid nodule (not recorded which). Some clones in this sample may be carry-over from other donors' samples. The receptor chain draws on TRBV9 and TRBJ2-2, with 9 central nucleotides matching TRBD2. Sequencing was done on a sample of blood. In nucleotide form, the sequence is TGTGCCAGCATCCTTTATAGCGGGAGTGGGACCGGGGAGCTGTTTTTT. Its product reads: CASILYSGSGTGELFF.